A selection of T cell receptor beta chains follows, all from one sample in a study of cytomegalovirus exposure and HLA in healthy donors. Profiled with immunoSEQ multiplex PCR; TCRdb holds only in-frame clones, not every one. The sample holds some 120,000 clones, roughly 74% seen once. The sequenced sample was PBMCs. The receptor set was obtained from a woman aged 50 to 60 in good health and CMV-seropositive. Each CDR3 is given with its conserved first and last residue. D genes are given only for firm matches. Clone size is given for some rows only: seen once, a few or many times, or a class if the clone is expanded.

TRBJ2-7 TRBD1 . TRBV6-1 CASRRGTGGSYEQYF TGTGCCAGCAGAAGAGGGACAGGGGGCTCTTACGAGCAGTACTTC
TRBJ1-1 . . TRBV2 CASRKDRSEAFF TGTGCCAGCAGAAAAGACAGATCTGAAGCTTTCTTT
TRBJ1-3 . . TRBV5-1 CASSSAAGFGNTIYF TGCGCCAGCAGCTCTGCGGCAGGGTTTGGAAACACCATATATTTT
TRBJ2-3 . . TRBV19 CASSMNRVRTDTQYF TGTGCCAGTAGTATGAACAGGGTTAGAACAGATACGCAGTATTTT
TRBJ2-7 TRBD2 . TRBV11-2 CASSLSGGEGYEQYF TGTGCCAGCAGCCTATCGGGCGGGGAGGGATACGAGCAGTACTTC
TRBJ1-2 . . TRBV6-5 CASNDFRVRGGYTF TGTGCCAGCAACGACTTCAGGGTTCGGGGGGGCTACACCTTC
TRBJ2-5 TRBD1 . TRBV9 CASSSQGAGKTQYF TGTGCCAGCAGCAGTCAGGGGGCTGGTAAGACCCAGTACTTC
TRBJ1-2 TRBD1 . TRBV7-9 CASSPRSTGGSDGYTF TGTGCCAGCAGCCCGAGGTCGACAGGGGGCTCTGATGGCTACACCTTC
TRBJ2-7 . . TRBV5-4 CASSTLLGDYEQYF TGTGCCAGCAGCACTCTTCTAGGGGATTACGAGCAGTACTTC
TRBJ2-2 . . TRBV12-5 CASGLVLSGGTGELFF TGTGCTAGTGGTTTGGTACTGTCCGGGGGCACCGGGGAGCTGTTTTTT
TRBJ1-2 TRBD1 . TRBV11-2 CASSTWTGDNGYTF TGTGCCAGCAGCACCTGGACAGGGGATAATGGCTACACCTTC
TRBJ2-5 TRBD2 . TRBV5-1 CASSLAYSGGETQYF TGCGCCAGCAGCTTGGCCTATAGCGGGGGGGAGACCCAGTACTTC
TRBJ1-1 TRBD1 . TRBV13 CASNFNRGTEAFF TGTGCCAGCAACTTTAACAGGGGCACTGAAGCTTTCTTT
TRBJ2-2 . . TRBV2 CASSESHPGTGELFF TGTGCCAGCAGTGAGTCACACCCGGGCACCGGGGAGCTGTTTTTT
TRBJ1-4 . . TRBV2 CASSDRRAGEKLFF TGTGCCAGCAGCGACCGTAGGGCGGGTGAAAAACTGTTTTTT
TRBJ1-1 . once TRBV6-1 CASSEREGRDTEAFF TGTGCCAGCAGTGAAAGGGAGGGGAGGGACACTGAAGCTTTCTTT
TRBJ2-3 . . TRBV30 CAWTQGPRGTDTQYF TGTGCCTGGACACAGGGCCCGAGAGGCACAGATACGCAGTATTTT
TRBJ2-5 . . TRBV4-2 CASSSGLQETQYF TGTGCCAGCAGTAGCGGTTTACAAGAGACCCAGTACTTC
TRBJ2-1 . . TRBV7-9 CASSDPTGYNEQFF TGTGCCAGCAGCGATCCCACAGGGTACAATGAGCAGTTCTTC
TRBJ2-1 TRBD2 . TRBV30 CAWKAGGTEQFF TGTGCCTGGAAGGCGGGGGGTACTGAGCAGTTCTTC
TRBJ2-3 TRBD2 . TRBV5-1 CASSLSGGVTDTQYF TGCGCCAGCAGCTTGAGTGGGGGGGTCACAGATACGCAGTATTTT
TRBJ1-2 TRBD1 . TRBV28 CASSLAGTGLAYGYTF TGTGCCAGCAGTTTAGCCGGGACAGGGTTGGCCTATGGCTACACCTTC
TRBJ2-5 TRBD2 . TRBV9 CASSGWGGNQETQYF TGTGCCAGCAGCGGGTGGGGAGGGAACCAAGAGACCCAGTACTTC
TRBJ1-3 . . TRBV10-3 CAYSGGESIGGNTIYF TGTGCCTACTCGGGAGGGGAATCTATTGGTGGAAACACCATATATTTT
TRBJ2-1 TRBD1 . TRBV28 CASSLGVTGVNEQFF TGTGCCAGCAGTTTAGGGGTTACAGGGGTCAATGAGCAGTTCTTC
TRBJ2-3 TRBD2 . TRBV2 CASSGGAGVDTQYF TGTGCCAGCAGTGGCGGAGCGGGGGTAGATACGCAGTATTTT
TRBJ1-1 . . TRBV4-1 CASSQETVNTEAFF TGCGCCAGCAGCCAAGAAACGGTGAACACTGAAGCTTTCTTT
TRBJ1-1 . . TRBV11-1 CASSPEVVNTEAFF TGTGCCAGCAGCCCCGAGGTAGTGAACACTGAAGCTTTCTTT
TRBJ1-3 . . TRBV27 CASSRSGQTGNTIYF TGTGCCAGCAGCCGCTCTGGACAGACTGGAAACACCATATATTTT
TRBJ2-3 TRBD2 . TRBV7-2 CASSFLAGALDTQYF TGTGCCAGCAGCTTTCTAGCGGGGGCCTTGGATACGCAGTATTTT
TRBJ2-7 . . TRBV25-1 CASSSPQGYYEQYF TGTGCCAGCAGTTCTCCACAGGGCTACTACGAGCAGTACTTC
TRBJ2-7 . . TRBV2 CASSPFGSPYEQYF TGTGCCAGCAGTCCTTTCGGGAGCCCCTACGAGCAGTACTTC
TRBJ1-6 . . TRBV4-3 CASSQDLRDSPLHF TGCGCCAGCAGCCAAGATCTCAGGGATTCACCCCTCCACTTT
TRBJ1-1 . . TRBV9 CATSPGGSYTEAFF TGTGCCACCTCCCCGGGGGGGTCGTACACTGAAGCTTTCTTT
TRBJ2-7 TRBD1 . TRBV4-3 CASSQGTGVSYEQYF TGCGCCAGCAGCCAAGGGACAGGGGTAAGCTACGAGCAGTACTTC
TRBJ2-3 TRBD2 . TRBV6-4 CASSEFAGLVNTDTQYF TGTGCCAGCAGTGAATTCGCGGGACTAGTCAACACAGATACGCAGTATTTT
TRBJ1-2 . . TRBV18 CASSLDSAYGYTF TGTGCCAGCTCACTGGACAGCGCTTATGGCTACACCTTC
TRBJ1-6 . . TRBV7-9 CASSPFGSEKNSPLHF TGTGCCAGCAGCCCCTTTGGTAGCGAGAAAAATTCACCCCTCCACTTT
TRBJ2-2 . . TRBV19 CASTQQGGRVTGELFF TGTGCCAGTACCCAACAGGGAGGGAGAGTCACCGGGGAGCTGTTTTTT
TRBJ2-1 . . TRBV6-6 CASSTIHEQFF TGTGCCAGCAGCACTATTCATGAGCAGTTCTTC
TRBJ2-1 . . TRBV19 CASSMGTGNEQFF TGTGCCAGTAGTATGGGAACAGGGAATGAGCAGTTCTTC
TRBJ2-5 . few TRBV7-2 CASSFRGQETQYF TGTGCCAGCAGCTTCCGGGGCCAAGAGACCCAGTACTTC
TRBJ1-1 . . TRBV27 CASSLVPGTEAFF TGTGCCAGCAGTTTAGTTCCCGGCACTGAAGCTTTCTTT
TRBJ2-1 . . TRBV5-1 CASSVRAGANNEQFF TGCGCCAGCAGCGTCAGGGCGGGGGCTAACAATGAGCAGTTCTTC
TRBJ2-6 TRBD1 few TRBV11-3 CASSFGTDNVLTF TGTGCCAGCAGCTTTGGGACAGACAACGTCCTGACTTTC
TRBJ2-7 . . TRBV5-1 CASSTGLLFDEQYF TGCGCCAGCAGCACGGGACTCCTCTTCGACGAGCAGTACTTC
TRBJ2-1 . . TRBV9 CASSHGQTGDEQFF TGTGCCAGCAGTCACGGACAGACTGGGGATGAGCAGTTCTTC
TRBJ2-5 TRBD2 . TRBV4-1 CASSQLLAYQETQYF TGCGCCAGCAGCCAATTACTAGCGTACCAAGAGACCCAGTACTTC
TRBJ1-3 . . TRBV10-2 CASSEWGQQTAGNTIYF TGCGCCAGCAGTGAGTGGGGACAACAAACCGCTGGAAACACCATATATTTT
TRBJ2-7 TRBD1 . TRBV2 CASRDRGYEQYF TGTGCCAGCAGGGACAGGGGCTACGAGCAGTACTTC
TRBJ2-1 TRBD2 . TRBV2 CATSYSSGVYNEQFF TGTGCCACTTCATACTCTAGCGGGGTTTACAATGAGCAGTTCTTC
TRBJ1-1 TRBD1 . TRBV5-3 CARSLVTGTGNTEAFF TGTGCCAGAAGCTTGGTGACCGGGACAGGGAACACTGAAGCTTTCTTT
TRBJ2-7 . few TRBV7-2 CASSLDGGGPRRQYF TGTGCCAGCAGCTTAGATGGGGGGGGGCCCAGGAGGCAGTACTTC
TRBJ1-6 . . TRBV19 CASRLGGTKDSPLHF TGTGCCAGTAGGTTAGGGGGAACGAAGGATTCACCCCTCCACTTT
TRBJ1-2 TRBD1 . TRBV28 CASSPLIQQGTRLYGYTF TGTGCCAGCAGTCCGCTCATTCAACAGGGGACGCGTCTTTATGGCTACACCTTC
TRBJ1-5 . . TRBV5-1 CASSLGGTFNQPQHF TGCGCCAGCAGCTTGGGAGGGACTTTCAATCAGCCCCAGCATTTT
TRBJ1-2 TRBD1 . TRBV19 CASSIRGQGPNYGYTF TGTGCCAGTAGTATTCGGGGACAGGGGCCAAACTATGGCTACACCTTC
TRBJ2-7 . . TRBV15 CATSRVPGNEQYF TGTGCCACCAGCAGAGTACCAGGGAACGAGCAGTACTTC
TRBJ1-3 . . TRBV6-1 CASRTGSGNTIYF TGTGCCAGCCGAACAGGCTCTGGAAACACCATATATTTT